This TCR beta chain was found in a study of blood T cells in healthy people across ages. In regard to this clonotype: This may be a read error: a much more frequent sequence differs by one nucleotide.

The authors ran a second PCR of about 7 to 11 cycles using a sample-barcoded 5' primer and a J-beta primer mix. TCRdb re-derived calls from the 5' RACE reads in MiXCR, one entry per CDR3 protein. In the table there are hundreds of thousands of distinct CDR3 sequences, about 32% of which are singletons. This CDR3 has 16 residues. Germline lookup yields CDR1 MNHEY and CDR2 SVGAGI. This receptor was identified in a woman of 80 years or more in good health. The chain uses TRBV6-5 and TRBJ1-2; 9 bases align to TRBD1. The material sequenced was blood. The CDR3 coding sequence is TGTGCCAGCGGTTACACACCGGGACAGGGTGGTTTTGGCTACACCTTC. Translating gives CASGYTPGQGGFGYTF.